Listed here is a single T cell receptor (beta chain). Its antigen is not identified. The sample belongs to a study of cytomegalovirus exposure and HLA in healthy donors. Study-level background: Earlier results showed roughly 110 million unique TCR beta sequences derived from approximately 170 million T cells. Study-wide results and limits: A later analysis found TCR association rates differed by HLA locus, highest for DRB1 and lowest for HLA-C.

PCR employed 60 Vbeta and 13 Jbeta primers. Assay used: immunoSEQ multiplex PCR; TCRdb lists only in-frame clones, some missing. The table records about 150,000 clones, under 90% of them present only once. Healthy individuals who donated bone marrow served as the donors. Germline V gene lookup returns CDR1 SQVTM and CDR2 ANQGSEA. The CDR3 runs to 12 residues. V dropped 0 bases and J dropped 5 bases, with 7 bases sitting between them. Sequencing input: PBMCs. The TCR sequence derives from a boy aged 2 to 9 in good health and CMV-seronegative. The V call is TRBV29-1, the J call TRBJ1-1, with D possibly matching TRBD1 (5 bases). CDR3 in DNA: TGCAGCGTTGAAGATCCAGGGACTGAAGCTTTCTTT. Its translation: CSVEDPGTEAFF.